This T cell receptor (beta chain) was retrieved from a study of blood T cell repertoires in COVID-19. In the study overall: Samples taken during acute and convalescent COVID-19 were collected in the United States, Italy and Spain.

Libraries were prepared by immunoSEQ multiplex PCR; TCRdb keeps only in-frame clonotypes and omits some of them. Seen here are a few hundred thousand clones, roughly four fifths observed once, and the top ten hold approximately 9.2%. Participants were placed into cohorts based on the clinical history they reported. This receptor was obtained from a man in his forties who had recovered from COVID-19. The sample was PBMCs or T cells enriched from blood (not recorded which).

CDR3 sequence (DNA): TGTGCCAGCAGCTCAGAGGCGGGCAGGGGCAATGAGCAGTTCTTC. Amino acid sequence: CASSSEAGRGNEQFF. The gene calls are TRBV7-3 and TRBJ2-1; D is possibly TRBD1 (6 bases). This CDR3 has 15 residues. The germline V gene encodes CDR1 SGHTA and CDR2 FQGTGA. V lost 4 bases to trimming and J lost 6 bases, with 16 bases between them.